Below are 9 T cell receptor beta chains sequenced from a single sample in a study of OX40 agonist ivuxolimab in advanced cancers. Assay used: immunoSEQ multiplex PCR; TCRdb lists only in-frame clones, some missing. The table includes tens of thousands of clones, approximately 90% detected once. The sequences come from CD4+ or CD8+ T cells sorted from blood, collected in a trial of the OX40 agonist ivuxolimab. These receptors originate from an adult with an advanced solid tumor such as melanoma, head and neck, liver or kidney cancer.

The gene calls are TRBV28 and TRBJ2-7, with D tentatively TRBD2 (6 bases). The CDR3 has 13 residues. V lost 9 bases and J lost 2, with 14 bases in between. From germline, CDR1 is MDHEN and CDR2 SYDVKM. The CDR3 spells CASRPGSTYEQYF. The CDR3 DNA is TGTGCCAGTAGACCCGGGAGTACCTACGAGCAGTACTTC.

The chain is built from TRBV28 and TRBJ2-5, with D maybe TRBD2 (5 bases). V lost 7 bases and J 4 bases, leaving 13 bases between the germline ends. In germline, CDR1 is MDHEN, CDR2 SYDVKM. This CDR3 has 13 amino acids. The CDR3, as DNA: TGTGCCAGCACCCTCGGGGTCGGAGAGACCCAGTACTTC. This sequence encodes CASTLGVGETQYF.

Here the CDR3 DNA reads TGTGCCAGCAGCTCCAGACTAGCGGGAGCATTGGGCACCGGGGAGCTGTTTTTT. Its protein product is CASSSRLAGALGTGELFF. The chain uses TRBV11-2 and TRBJ2-2; 12 nucleotides agree with TRBD2. Trimming cost V 4 bases and J 4 bases; bases outside gene matches: 10. Germline V gives CDR1 SGHAT, CDR2 FQNNGV. The CDR3 covers 18 residues. Drawing the rest from reference TRBV11-2 and TRBJ2-2, the complete variable domain is EAGVAQSPRYKIIEKRQSVAFWCNPISGHATLYWYQQILGQGPKLLIQFQNNGVVDDSQLPKDRFSAERLKGVDSTLKIQPAKLEDSAVYLCASSSRLAGALGTGELFFGEGSRLTVL.

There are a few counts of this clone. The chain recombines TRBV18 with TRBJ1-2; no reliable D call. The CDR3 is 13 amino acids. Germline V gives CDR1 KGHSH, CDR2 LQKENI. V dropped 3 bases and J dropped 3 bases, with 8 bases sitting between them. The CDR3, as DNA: TGTGCCAGCTCACCTCCGGACTACTATGGCTACACCTTC. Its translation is CASSPPDYYGYTF.

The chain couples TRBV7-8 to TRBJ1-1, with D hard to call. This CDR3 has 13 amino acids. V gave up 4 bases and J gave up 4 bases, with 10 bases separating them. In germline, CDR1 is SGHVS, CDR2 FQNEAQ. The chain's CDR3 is CASSSSRVTEAFF. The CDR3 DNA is TGTGCCAGCAGCTCATCGCGGGTCACTGAAGCTTTCTTT.

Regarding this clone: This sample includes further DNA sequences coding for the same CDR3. The CDR3 spells CASSLASGSYNEQFF. The CDR3 bases are TGTGCCAGCAGCTTAGCTAGCGGGAGCTACAATGAGCAGTTCTTC. The genes are TRBV11-2 and TRBJ2-1, with 10 bases matching TRBD2. With 1 base clipped from V and 3 bases from J, the junction kept 0 bases outside the gene matches. The CDR3 consists of 15 residues. Germline CDR1 and CDR2: SGHAT and FQNNGV.

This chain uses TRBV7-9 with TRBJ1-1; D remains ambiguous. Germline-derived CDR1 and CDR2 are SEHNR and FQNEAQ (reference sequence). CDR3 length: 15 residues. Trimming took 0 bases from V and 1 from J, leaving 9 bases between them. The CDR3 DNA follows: TGTGCCAGCAGCTTAGCGGCGGTGGGGAACACTGAAGCTTTCTTT. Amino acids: CASSLAAVGNTEAFF.

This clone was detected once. CDR3 bases: TGTGCCAGCTCTCCAGGAGGAGCTAATGAAAAACTGTTTTTT. Protein sequence: CASSPGGANEKLFF. The J gene is TRBJ1-4, the V gene TRBV18; D is ambiguous. The CDR3 sequence is 14 residues long. The germline V gene has CDR1 KGHSH and CDR2 LQKENI. Trimming took 6 bases from V and 3 from J, leaving 11 bases between them.

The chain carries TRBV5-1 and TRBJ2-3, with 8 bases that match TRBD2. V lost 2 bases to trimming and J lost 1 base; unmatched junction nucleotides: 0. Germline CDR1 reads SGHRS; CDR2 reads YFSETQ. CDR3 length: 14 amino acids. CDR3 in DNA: TGCGCCAGCAGCTTCGGGAGGGGCACAGATACGCAGTATTTT. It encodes CASSFGRGTDTQYF.